This TCR beta chain was documented in a study of blood T cell repertoires in COVID-19 (TCRdb year 2020). Study-wide context: Samples covering the acute and convalescent phases of COVID-19 were provided by collaborators in the United States, Italy and Spain. The prospective study material was composed of cDNA or gDNA derived from T cells, B-cell-depleted T cells, or PBMCs. Subjects who had been exposed to COVID-19, were actively infected with it, or had recovered from it provided the deeply sampled blood TCRbeta repertoires that made up the dataset. The repertoires were released in a freely available public database meant as a resource for research on the immune response to SARS-CoV-2. The samples were drawn from the first 160 participants of the ongoing ImmuneRACE study and from 950 to 1,500 subjects provided by 6 global collaborators. Nearly every sample came with metadata listing a de-identified subject ID, COVID-19 status, age in years and sex. Where available, HLA class I and class II types were taken from metadata supplied by the sample provider and were not determined by assay-based typing. Overall results and qualifications from the work: How much clinical and demographic metadata was included differed by source and by participant, and the metadata was provided uncurated.

The immunoSEQ Assay, a bias-controlled multiplex PCR, was used to amplify TCRbeta CDR3 regions from genomic DNA. The paper's processing steps were these. Nucleated cell counts per sample were estimated from amplification of reference gene primers within the assay. To quantify the absolute abundance of each unique TCRbeta CDR3 rearrangement, sequence reads were collapsed and filtered. Productive Simpson clonality was computed per sample as the square root of Simpson's diversity index over productive rearrangements. TCRdb provides this immuneACCESS table in a form limited to in-frame rearrangements. Some clones are lacking; in checked studies, under half of them reflect an unresolved V gene, and why the rest are absent is not known. V and J calls and clone size are those listed in that table; D and trimming were worked out from the DNA. This sample holds some 150,000 clones; about 88% were observed only once. The leading ten clones occupy 2.6% of the sample.

Whole blood was collected in K2EDTA tubes by collaborating institutions according to the institutions' own protocols. For TCRbeta analysis, collaborators shipped samples as frozen whole blood, isolated PBMCs, or DNA extracted from either of those sample types. CDR1 and CDR2, per the germline V gene (reference sequence), are PRHDT and FYEKMQ. Unmatched junction bases come to 26, with V trimmed by 5 bases and J by 4 bases. Its CDR3 holds 21 amino acids, cysteine through phenylalanine. Only the CDR3 DNA stays, 63 bases, in frame from base 1. As to this clone: Its specific antigen is unknown. Base qualities are missing; no much larger clone stands one base away.

Here the chain combines TRBV13 and TRBJ2-3; TRBD1 matches 8 bases in the middle. Input material: peripheral blood. This TCR was sampled from a human donor with acute or convalescent COVID-19. The donor label of this sample is uncertain. CDR3 protein: CASSRNQGSVYRAGGSDTQYF. The nucleotide sequence reads TGTGCCAGCAGCCGCAATCAGGGGTCCGTTTATAGGGCAGGGGGCTCAGATACGCAGTATTTT.